Each of the 18 T cell receptor beta chains below was sequenced from the same sample in a study of blood T cells in healthy people across ages. Through a sample-barcoded 5' primer and a J-beta primer mix, a second PCR was run for 7 to 11 cycles. MiXCR was run by TCRdb on the 5' RACE reads, yielding one entry per CDR3 protein. The sample has 650,000 to 950,000 distinct CDR3 sequences; about 42% are singletons. The sequenced sample was blood. The receptors derive from a man aged 55 to 70 in good health.

About this clonotype itself: A read error is possible here, since a much larger clone lies one base away. The gene calls are TRBV15 and TRBJ1-2; D remains ambiguous. This CDR3 comprises 13 residues. CDR1 is LNHNV, CDR2 YYDKDF, per germline (reference sequence). Written as DNA, the CDR3 is TGTGCCGCCAGCAGAGATGACCGGGGTGGCTACACCTTC. This gives the protein CAASRDDRGGYTF.

This sequence joins TRBV6-1 and TRBJ2-4; possible D gene TRBD2, 5 bases. The germline V gene has CDR1 MNHNS and CDR2 SASEGT. This CDR3 region has 13 residues. V was trimmed by 9 bases and J by 8 bases, leaving 17 bases between them. This chain's CDR3 is CASLNPARDIQYF. CDR3 in DNA: TGTGCCAGTCTTAACCCCGCGCGGGACATTCAGTACTTC.

With regard to this clonotype: This may be a read error: a much more frequent sequence differs by one nucleotide. The genes are TRBV7-2 and TRBJ2-5, with D possibly being TRBD1 (5 bases). Per germline, CDR1 SGHTA and CDR2 FQGNSA. Trimming removed 5 bases from V and 11 bases from J, with 12 bases in between. The length of the CDR3 is 11 residues. This CDR3 is CASSVQTEQYF. In nucleotides, the CDR3 is TGTGCCAGCAGCGTCCAGACAGAGCAGTACTTC.

Details on this clonotype: At one of its ends the junction is not consistent with the germline gene, which may arise from a read error. This chain connects TRBV3-1 to TRBJ1-5; 7 bases are shared with TRBD1. Per germline, CDR1 LGHDT and CDR2 YNNKEL (reference sequence). The CDR3 runs to 15 residues. Written as DNA, the CDR3 is TGTGCTAGCAGCCCAGGGACAGTACAAAGTCAGCCCCAGCATTTT. It specifies CASSPGTVQSQPQHF.

This chain uses TRBV14 with TRBJ2-3; D uncertain. Trimming took off 0 bases at V and 4 bases at J, with 8 bases between the two ends. Per germline, CDR1 SGHDN and CDR2 FVKESK. The length of the CDR3 is 14 residues. This chain's CDR3 is CASSQDLGADTQYF. Written as DNA, the CDR3 is TGTGCCAGCAGCCAAGATCTAGGTGCAGATACGCAGTATTTT.

The chain combines TRBV7-2 with TRBJ2-5, with 7 bases lining up with TRBD1. This CDR3 is built from 16 residues. CDR1 is SGHTA and CDR2 is FQGNSA in the germline V gene. Trimming took 5 bases from V and 7 from J; bases not matched to a gene: 16. The CDR3, as DNA: TGTGCCAGCAGCCCCGGACAGGCTAATGCTGGGGGGACCCAGTACTTC. Its protein product is CASSPGQANAGGTQYF.

This clonotype came up a few times. The chain joins TRBV15 to TRBJ2-5, with 14 nucleotides matching TRBD2. CDR1 and CDR2 from the germline V gene are LNHNV and YYDKDF (reference sequence). V dropped 0 bases and J dropped 4; count of bases not matched to a gene: 7. This CDR3 has 18 amino acids. The CDR3 DNA is TGTGCCACCAGCAGAGAAGGACTAGCGGGGGGCAAGGGAGAGACCCAGTACTTC. Amino acid sequence: CATSREGLAGGKGETQYF.

As to this clonotype: One end of the junction does not line up with germline, which may come from a read error. V and J are TRBV7-7 and TRBJ2-1; 12 nucleotides line up with TRBD2. The V gene's germline CDR1 is SSHAT and CDR2 FNYEAQ (reference sequence). The CDR3 has 15 residues. CDR3 in amino acids: CASSLASGGAWEQFF. The CDR3 DNA sequence: TGTGCTAGCAGCTTGGCTAGCGGGGGGGCTTGGGAGCAGTTCTTC.

This clonotype was picked up a small number of times. The chain recombines TRBV5-1 with TRBJ2-7; D gene unclear. The CDR3 totals 13 residues. V was clipped by 2 bases and J by 3 bases, with 9 bases between them. Germline V CDR1 and CDR2: SGHRS, YFSETQ. The CDR3 here is CASSFEPNYEQYF. The DNA of the CDR3 is TGCGCCAGCAGCTTTGAGCCAAACTACGAGCAGTACTTC.

On this clonotype: At one of its ends the junction is not consistent with the germline gene, which may arise from a read error. The chain carries TRBV12-3 or TRBV12-4 and TRBJ2-7; a possible D gene is TRBD2 (5 bases). This CDR3 is built from 13 residues. The CDR3 sequence: CASCFGSSYEQYF. Here the CDR3 DNA reads TGTGCCAGCTGTTTTGGGAGCAGCTACGAGCAGTACTTC.

This clonotype has more than one count but fewer than ten. V gene TRBV7-9 combines with J gene TRBJ2-7; 10 bases are shared with TRBD1. The CDR3 sequence is 14 residues long. V lost 7 bases and J lost 3; bases outside the gene matches: 6. Germline CDR1 is SEHNR and CDR2 is FQNEAQ (reference sequence). CDR3 nucleotide sequence: TGTGCCAGCACGGAGGGACAGGGGAACTACGAGCAGTACTTC. Translating it yields CASTEGQGNYEQYF.

The table lists this clonotype with a few counts. V and J are TRBV7-8 and TRBJ2-7; a weak D match, TRBD1 (6 bases). Germline CDR1 and CDR2: SGHVS and FQNEAQ. Trimming took off 1 base at V and 6 bases at J, with 19 bases between the two ends. The CDR3 is made up of 16 amino acids. CDR3 in DNA: TGTGCCAGCAGCTTAGACCCATACGACTACAGGGCCGAGCAGTACTTC. Translation: CASSLDPYDYRAEQYF.

The table lists this clonotype with a few counts. The chain recombines TRBV2 with TRBJ2-3; unclear D gene. V was shortened by 8 bases and J by 0 bases, with 9 bases between the two germline ends. Germline V gives CDR1 SNHLY, CDR2 FYNNEI. This CDR3 has 13 amino acids. DNA for the CDR3: TGTGCCAGCCGCTTCCTTAGCACAGATACGCAGTATTTT. As protein: CASRFLSTDTQYF. The full variable domain, rest sourced from reference TRBV2 and TRBJ2-3, is EPEVTQTPSHQVTQMGQEVILRCVPISNHLYFYWYRQILGQKVEFLVSFYNNEISEKSEIFDDQFSVERPDGSNFTLKIRSTKLEDSAMYFCASRFLSTDTQYFGPGTRLTVL.

About this clonotype itself: A junction boundary mismatches the germline segment, possibly from a read error. V is TRBV14 and J is TRBJ1-4, with D possibly matching TRBD1 (5 bases). The CDR3 is 15 residues long. In germline, CDR1 is SGHDN, CDR2 FVKESK. CDR3 protein: CACSQAQGTNEKLFF. Written as DNA, the CDR3 is TGTGCCTGCAGCCAAGCTCAGGGCACTAATGAAAAACTGTTTTTT.

This chain joins TRBV5-5 and TRBJ2-2; 10 positions agree with TRBD1. The CDR3 totals 19 residues. Trimming cost V 0 bases and J 6 bases; bases outside gene matches: 14. The germline V gene encodes CDR1 SGHKS and CDR2 YYEKEE (reference sequence). Written as DNA, the CDR3 is TGTGCCAGCAGCTTGGAGGGACAGGGGTTTTTTATGGTGGCCGGGGAGCTGTTTTTT. Translated, it gives CASSLEGQGFFMVAGELFF.

This clonotype has only a few counts. This chain joins TRBV11-2 and TRBJ2-1; 7 bases fit TRBD1. CDR3 size: 13 residues. The J segment lost 7 bases and the V segment lost 5 bases, leaving 5 bases of the junction unmatched. The V gene's germline CDR1 is SGHAT and CDR2 FQNNGV. The CDR3 is CASSPRGWNEQFF. The CDR3 region has the DNA TGTGCCAGCAGCCCCAGGGGGTGGAATGAGCAGTTCTTC.

The rearrangement uses TRBV7-9 and TRBJ1-6; maybe TRBD1 (5 bases). The length of the CDR3 is 16 residues. Trimming stripped 5 bases from V and 8 bases from J, with 19 bases between. Per the germline V gene, CDR1 is SEHNR and CDR2 is FQNEAQ (reference sequence). The CDR3, as DNA: TGTGCCAGCAGCGCCCAAAAGCTGCCAGGGTATTCACCCCTCCACTTT. Protein sequence: CASSAQKLPGYSPLHF.

The genes are TRBV5-1 and TRBJ1-1; TRBD1 might be the D (5 bases). The germline V gene encodes CDR1 SGHRS and CDR2 YFSETQ. This CDR3 is 17 amino acids long. V lost 0 bases and J lost 8, with 23 bases in between. The CDR3 DNA sequence: TGCGCCAGCAGCTTGGCTAGGGGCCAGCCCTTGAACGGAGAAGCTTTCTTT. Translated, it gives CASSLARGQPLNGEAFF.